The clone carrying this TCR beta chain has only one observation. Its antigen is unidentified. J lost 0 bases, V lost 10 bases, and 19 bases had no gene match. This CDR3 is built from 18 residues. Unique molecular identifiers were carried by the TCR beta cDNA libraries. T cells numbering roughly 0.85 to 11 million gave rise to some 520,000 cDNA molecules. One entry per CDR3 protein results from TCRdb running MiXCR on the PCR reads. Altogether roughly 700,000 distinct CDR3 sequences are present, 25% to 30% being singletons, with the ten largest covering roughly 0.54%. This record belongs to a study of post-analysis software for immune sequencing data. Study information: Several disease courses (relapsing-remitting, secondary progressive and progressive-relapsing) of multiple sclerosis were included.

Study-wide points: Five or six TRBV segments were significantly more frequent in patients than in controls. TRBV5-6, TRBV5-1 and TRBV20-1 were among these segments. Under F measure analysis, samples from one preparation batch co-clustered strongly. Normalized Chao1 diversity in multiple sclerosis patients fell significantly below that of controls.

The V call is TRBV12-3 or TRBV12-4, the J call TRBJ2-3; 7 nucleotides line up with TRBD1. The sample was blood. The TCR originated in a girl between 10 and 17 years old with multiple sclerosis. As DNA, the CDR3 is TGTGCCACTTTTGGACCGGGACAGCAACGTGCTAGCACAGATACGCAGTATTTT. It translates to CATFGPGQQRASTDTQYF.